This T cell receptor beta chain was sequenced during a study of CD8 T cells in Susac syndrome. This clonotype was seen once. From blood CD8+ and CD4+ T cells, TCR beta sequences were generated. The TEMRA cells underwent FACS enrichment, while the CD8+ and CD4+ T cells underwent negative isolation. The CDR3 extends over 17 amino acids. Trimming stripped 0 bases from V and 0 bases from J, with 12 bases between. CDR1 and CDR2 (germline): LNHDA, SQIVND (reference sequence). After extraction with the RNeasy kit, about 0.5 to 1 ug of the RNA was reverse transcribed using random hexamers. It was immunoSEQ multiplex PCR that amplified TCR beta CDR3 across 54 Vbeta and 13 Jbeta. TCRdb re-derived calls from the immunoSEQ multiplex PCR reads in MiXCR, one entry per CDR3 protein. Among under 80,000 distinct CDR3 sequences, less than 95% were seen once, and the ten largest hold approximately 0.4%.

Sequencing was performed on CD8+ T cells from PBMCs. The J gene is TRBJ2-1, the V gene TRBV19; D is possibly TRBD2 (6 bases). The receptor was isolated from a human donor with multiple sclerosis. The CDR3 nucleotides are TGTGCCAGTAGTATAGATTGGAGGGCAAGCTCCTACAATGAGCAGTTCTTC. Protein sequence: CASSIDWRASSYNEQFF.